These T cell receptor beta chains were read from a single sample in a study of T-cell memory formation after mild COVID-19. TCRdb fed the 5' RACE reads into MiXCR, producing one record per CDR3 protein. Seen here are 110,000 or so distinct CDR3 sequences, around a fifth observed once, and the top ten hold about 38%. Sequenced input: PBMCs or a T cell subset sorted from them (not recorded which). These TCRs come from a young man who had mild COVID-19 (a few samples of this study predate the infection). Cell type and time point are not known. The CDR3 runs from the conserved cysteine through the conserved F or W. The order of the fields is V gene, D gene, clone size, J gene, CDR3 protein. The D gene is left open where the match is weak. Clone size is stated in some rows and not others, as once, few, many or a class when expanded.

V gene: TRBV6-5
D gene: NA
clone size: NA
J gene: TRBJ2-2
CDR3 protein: CASSYGRAVGELFF

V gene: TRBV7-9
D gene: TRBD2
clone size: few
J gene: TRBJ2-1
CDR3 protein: CASSLAGTSGGAFDNEQFF

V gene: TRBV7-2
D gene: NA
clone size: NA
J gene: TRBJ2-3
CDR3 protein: CASSLGQLLTDTQYF

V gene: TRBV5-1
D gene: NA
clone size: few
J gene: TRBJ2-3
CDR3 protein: CASSPPPGWGDTQYF

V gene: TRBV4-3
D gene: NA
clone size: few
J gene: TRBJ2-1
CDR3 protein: CASSQEWIRGHEQFF

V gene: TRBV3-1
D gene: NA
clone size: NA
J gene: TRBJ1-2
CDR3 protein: CASSQSSRGISTYTF

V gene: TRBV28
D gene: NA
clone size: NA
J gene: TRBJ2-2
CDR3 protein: CASSLSSPSNTGELFF

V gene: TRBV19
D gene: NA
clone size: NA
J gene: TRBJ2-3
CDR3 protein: CASSQGPTGTDTQYF

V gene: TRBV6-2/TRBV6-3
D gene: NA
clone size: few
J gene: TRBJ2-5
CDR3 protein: CATTGPPETQYF

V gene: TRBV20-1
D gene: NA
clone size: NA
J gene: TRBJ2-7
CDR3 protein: CSVPISSYEQYF

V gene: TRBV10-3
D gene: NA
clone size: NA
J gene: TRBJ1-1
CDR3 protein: CAISDSGQANTEAFF

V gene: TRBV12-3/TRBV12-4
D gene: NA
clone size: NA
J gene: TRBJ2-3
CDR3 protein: CASSLVVADTQYF

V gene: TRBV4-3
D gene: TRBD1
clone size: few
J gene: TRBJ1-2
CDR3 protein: CASGTGTGNYGYTF